Below, 9 T cell receptor beta chains from the same sample are listed, as sequenced in a study of blood T cell repertoires in COVID-19. This table comes from immunoSEQ multiplex PCR, and its TCRdb copy is limited to in-frame clones, with some not included. The sample includes around 400,000 clones, around nine tenths of them seen just once. Sequencing input: PBMCs or T cells enriched from blood (not recorded which). The receptors here all came from a woman younger than 35 who had been exposed to COVID-19.

The chain couples TRBV10-3 to TRBJ2-1; TRBD1 matches at 7 bases. V lost 3 bases and J lost 8; bases outside the gene matches: 13. The CDR3 covers 16 residues. The germline V gene has CDR1 ENHRY and CDR2 SYGVKD. In DNA form, the CDR3 reads TGTGCCATCAGTGACTCCGCGACAGGGCTTAGGGATGAGCAGTTCTTC. As protein: CAISDSATGLRDEQFF.

CDR3 residues: CASSSDRDSPLHF. The CDR3 coding sequence is TGCGCCAGCAGCAGTGACAGGGACTCACCCCTCCACTTT. The chain recombines TRBV5-1 with TRBJ1-6, with TRBD1 identical over 7 bases. V shed 4 bases and J 10 bases; nucleotides not matched to a gene: 5. This CDR3 has 13 residues. Germline V gene data show CDR1 as SGHRS and CDR2 as YFSETQ. Full variable domain (outside the CDR3, taken from reference TRBV5-1 and TRBJ1-6): KAGVTQTPRYLIKTRGQQVTLSCSPISGHRSVSWYQQTPGQGLQFLFEYFSETQRNKGNFPGRFSGRQFSNSRSEMNVSTLELGDSALYLCASSSDRDSPLHFGNGTRLTVT.

The gene calls are TRBV6-5 and TRBJ2-5; D perhaps matches TRBD2 (7 bases). Between the trimmed V and J ends, which lost 0 bases and 1 base, there was a span of 9 bases. The CDR3 has 15 residues. The germline V gene encodes CDR1 MNHEY and CDR2 SVGAGI. CDR3 nucleotides: TGTGCCAGCAGTTACTCGGGGGGGGCCCAAGAGACCCAGTACTTC. Amino acid sequence: CASSYSGGAQETQYF.

Only one count was recorded for this clone. The chain carries TRBV28 and TRBJ2-7; no clear D gene. CDR1 MDHEN and CDR2 SYDVKM come from the germline V gene. The CDR3 runs 11 residues. V gave up 9 bases and J gave up 2 bases, with 8 bases separating them. CDR3 loop: CASLSTYEQYF. The CDR3 DNA sequence: TGTGCCAGTCTATCCACCTACGAGCAGTACTTC. The variable domain in full, with the rest retrieved from reference TRBV28 and TRBJ2-7, is DVKVTQSSRYLVKRTGEKVFLECVQDMDHENMFWYRQDPGLGLRLIYFSYDVKMKEKGDIPEGYSVSREKKERFSLILESASTNQTSMYLCASLSTYEQYFGPGTRLTVT.

Written as DNA, the CDR3 is TGCGCCAGCGGGACTAGCGCAGAGACCCAGTACTTC. Translation gives CASGTSAETQYF. The chain carries TRBV5-1 and TRBJ2-5; 10 bases are shared with TRBD2. The ends lost 7 bases at V and 4 bases at J; junction bases unmatched: 1. Germline assignment: CDR1 SGHRS and CDR2 YFSETQ. The CDR3 length is 12 residues. Looking up the rest from reference TRBV5-1 and TRBJ2-5 gives the full variable domain: KAGVTQTPRYLIKTRGQQVTLSCSPISGHRSVSWYQQTPGQGLQFLFEYFSETQRNKGNFPGRFSGRQFSNSRSEMNVSTLELGDSALYLCASGTSAETQYFGPGTRLLVL.

The chain joins TRBV2 to TRBJ2-5, with 11 bases lining up with TRBD2. With 2 bases clipped from V and 1 base from J, the junction kept 6 bases outside the gene matches. The CDR3 consists of 17 residues. Germline CDR1 SNHLY, CDR2 FYNNEI. CDR3 sequence: CASSEFIAGGSQETQYF. CDR3 nucleotides: TGTGCCAGCAGTGAATTTATAGCGGGGGGGTCCCAAGAGACCCAGTACTTC.

In its sample, this clone was seen once. The chain couples TRBV6-1 to TRBJ2-1; 11 bases agree with TRBD2. Losses at the gene ends were 0 bases for V and 5 bases for J; bases not matched to a gene: 9. Germline lookup yields CDR1 MNHNS and CDR2 SASEGT. This CDR3 contains 18 residues. Here the CDR3 DNA reads TGTGCCAGCAGTGAAGCTTTAGCGGGGGGGCGGGGGCACAATGAGCAGTTCTTC. Its protein product is CASSEALAGGRGHNEQFF.

The chain uses TRBV21-1 and TRBJ2-7; the table assigns TRBD1, which was not confirmed against the DNA. TRBV21-1 is noted as a pseudogene. The CDR3 runs 19 residues. For the CDR3, the DNA is TGTGCCAGCAGCAAAAAGGTTTTCCCCCCCAGGAATAGCTCCTACGAGCAGTACTTC. It specifies CASSKKVFPPRNSSYEQYF.

This CDR3 reads CASSRDASSYNSPLHF. CDR3 coding DNA: TGCGCCAGCAGCCGCGATGCGAGCTCCTATAATTCACCCCTCCACTTT. This chain links TRBV4-1 with TRBJ1-6, with D unresolved. V lost 4 bases and J lost 0, with 10 bases in between. This CDR3 spans 16 amino acids. CDR1 and CDR2 (germline): MGHRA, YSYEKL.